Here is one T cell receptor beta chain with its context. Its antigen is not identified. The entry originates in a study of cytomegalovirus exposure and HLA in healthy donors. Study-level background: Caucasian-associated ancestry cluster membership applied to 75% to 85% of several hundred genotyped donors.

Germline CDR1 SGHVS, CDR2 FQNEAQ. The length of the CDR3 is 14 residues. J was trimmed by 6 bases and V by 4 bases; bases with no gene match: 8. The PCR contained 60 Vbeta and 13 Jbeta primers. Assay: immunoSEQ multiplex PCR; the TCRdb copy retains only in-frame clones and omits some. The sample comprises 150,000 to 200,000 clones, about 90% of which are singletons, and around 0.99% rests with the top ten. Study observations and caveats: Testing in vitro showed a few CMV-associated chains specific for CMV antigens. A later analysis reportedly identified an Asian-associated ancestry cluster as carrying fewer N-insertions than the roughly 720-donor mean. Earlier analysis found most TCR beta V segments productive about 87% or about 30% of the time.

Specimen: PBMCs. The clonotype originates from a boy between 2 and 10 years old in good health and CMV-seronegative. The chain uses TRBV7-8 and TRBJ1-1, with 7 bases aligning to TRBD1. CDR3 in amino acids: CASSYRDSAAEAFF. The DNA for the CDR3 is TGTGCCAGCAGCTATCGGGACAGCGCCGCTGAAGCTTTCTTT.